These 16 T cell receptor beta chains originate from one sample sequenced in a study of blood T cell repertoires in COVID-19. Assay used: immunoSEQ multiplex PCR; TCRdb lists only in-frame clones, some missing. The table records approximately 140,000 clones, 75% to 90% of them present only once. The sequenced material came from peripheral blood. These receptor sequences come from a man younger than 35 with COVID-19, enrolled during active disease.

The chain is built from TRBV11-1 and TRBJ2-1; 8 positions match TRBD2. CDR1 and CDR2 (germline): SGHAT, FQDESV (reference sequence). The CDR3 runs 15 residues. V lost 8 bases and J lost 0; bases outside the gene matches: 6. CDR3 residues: CASGTSGYSYNEQFF. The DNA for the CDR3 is TGTGCCAGCGGAACTAGCGGTTACTCCTACAATGAGCAGTTCTTC.

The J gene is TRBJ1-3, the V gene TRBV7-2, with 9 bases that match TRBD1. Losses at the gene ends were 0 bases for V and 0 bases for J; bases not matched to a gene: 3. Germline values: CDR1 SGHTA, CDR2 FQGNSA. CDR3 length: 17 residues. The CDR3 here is CASSLAGTGLSGNTIYF. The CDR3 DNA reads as TGTGCCAGCAGCTTAGCCGGGACAGGGCTCTCTGGAAACACCATATATTTT.

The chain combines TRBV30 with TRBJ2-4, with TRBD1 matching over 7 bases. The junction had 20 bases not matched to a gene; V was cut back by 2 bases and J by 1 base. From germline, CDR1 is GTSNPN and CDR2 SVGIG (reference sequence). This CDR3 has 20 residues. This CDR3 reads CAWSSPLWAGGLSAKNIQYF. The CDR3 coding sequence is TGTGCCTGGAGTTCGCCCTTGTGGGCAGGGGGTTTGTCGGCCAAAAACATTCAGTACTTC.

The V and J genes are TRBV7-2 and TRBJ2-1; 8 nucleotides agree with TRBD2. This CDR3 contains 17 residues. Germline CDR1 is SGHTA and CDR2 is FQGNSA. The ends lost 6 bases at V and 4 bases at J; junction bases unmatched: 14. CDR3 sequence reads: CASRVFGRGAIYNEQFF. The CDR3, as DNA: TGTGCCAGCAGGGTGTTTGGGCGGGGGGCAATATACAATGAGCAGTTCTTC.

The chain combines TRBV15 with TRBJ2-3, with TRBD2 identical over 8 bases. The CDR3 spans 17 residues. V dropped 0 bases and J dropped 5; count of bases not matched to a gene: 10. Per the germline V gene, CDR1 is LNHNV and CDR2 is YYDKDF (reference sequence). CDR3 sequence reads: CATSRDTREGGEDTQYF. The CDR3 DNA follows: TGTGCCACCAGCAGAGATACCCGGGAGGGGGGCGAAGATACGCAGTATTTT.

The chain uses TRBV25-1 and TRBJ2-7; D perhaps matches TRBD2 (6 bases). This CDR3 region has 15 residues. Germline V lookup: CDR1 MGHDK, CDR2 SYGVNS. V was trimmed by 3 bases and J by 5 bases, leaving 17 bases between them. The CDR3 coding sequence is TGTGCCAGCAGTGAGGATCGGGGGTTGATAGACGAGCAGTACTTC. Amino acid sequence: CASSEDRGLIDEQYF.

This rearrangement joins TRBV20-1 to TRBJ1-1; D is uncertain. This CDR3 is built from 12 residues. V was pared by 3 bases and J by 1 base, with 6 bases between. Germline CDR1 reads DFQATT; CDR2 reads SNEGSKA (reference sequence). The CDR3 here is CSASRGNTEAFF. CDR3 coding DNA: TGCAGTGCTAGTAGAGGGAACACTGAAGCTTTCTTT.

Here the CDR3 reads CASSPTGGTDTQYF. In nucleotides, the CDR3 is TGCGCCAGCAGTCCGACAGGGGGCACAGATACGCAGTATTTT. The rearrangement uses TRBV23-1 and TRBJ2-3; 8 bases align to TRBD1. TRBV23-1 is an ORF for which the function is uncertain. V lost 4 bases to trimming and J lost 1 base; unmatched junction nucleotides: 1. There are 14 residues in the CDR3.

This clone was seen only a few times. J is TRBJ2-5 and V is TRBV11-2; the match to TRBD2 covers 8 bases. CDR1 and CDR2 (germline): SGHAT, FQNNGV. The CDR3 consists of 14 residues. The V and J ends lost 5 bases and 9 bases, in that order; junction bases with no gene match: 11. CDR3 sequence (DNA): TGTGCCAGCAGCCCCCGGGAGGGGGAAACGGCCCAGTACTTC. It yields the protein CASSPREGETAQYF.

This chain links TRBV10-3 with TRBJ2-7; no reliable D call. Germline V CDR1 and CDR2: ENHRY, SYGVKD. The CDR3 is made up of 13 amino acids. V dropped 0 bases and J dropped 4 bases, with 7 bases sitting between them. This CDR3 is CAISESAHYEQYF. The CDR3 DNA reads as TGTGCCATCAGTGAGTCGGCACATTACGAGCAGTACTTC.

The CDR3 is CASGLVLGTVIYEQYF. For the CDR3, the DNA is TGTGCTAGTGGTTTGGTACTCGGGACAGTAATTTACGAGCAGTACTTC. The J gene is TRBJ2-7, the V gene TRBV12-5, with 7 bases identical to TRBD1. The V gene's germline CDR1 is LGHNT and CDR2 FRNRAP. V gave up 0 bases and J gave up 4 bases; unmatched junction bases: 9. The length of the CDR3 is 16 residues.

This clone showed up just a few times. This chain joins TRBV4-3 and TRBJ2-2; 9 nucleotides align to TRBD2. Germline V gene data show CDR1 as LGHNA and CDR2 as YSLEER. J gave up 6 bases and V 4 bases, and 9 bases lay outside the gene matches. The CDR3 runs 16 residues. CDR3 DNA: TGCGCCAGCAGCCGAATTAGCGGGAGAGGTTCCGGGGAGCTGTTTTTT. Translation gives CASSRISGRGSGELFF.

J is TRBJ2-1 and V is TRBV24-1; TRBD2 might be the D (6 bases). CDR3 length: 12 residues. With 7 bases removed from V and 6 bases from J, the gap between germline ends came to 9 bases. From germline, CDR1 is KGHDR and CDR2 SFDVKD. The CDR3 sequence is CATSGTGNEQFF. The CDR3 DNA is TGTGCCACCAGCGGGACTGGCAATGAGCAGTTCTTC.

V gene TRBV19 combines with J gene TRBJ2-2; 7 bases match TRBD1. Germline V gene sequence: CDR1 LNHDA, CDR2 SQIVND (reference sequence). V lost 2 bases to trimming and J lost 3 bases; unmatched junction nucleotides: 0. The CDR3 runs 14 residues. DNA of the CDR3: TGTGCCAGTAGTATAACAGGGGACACCGGGGAGCTGTTTTTT. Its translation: CASSITGDTGELFF.

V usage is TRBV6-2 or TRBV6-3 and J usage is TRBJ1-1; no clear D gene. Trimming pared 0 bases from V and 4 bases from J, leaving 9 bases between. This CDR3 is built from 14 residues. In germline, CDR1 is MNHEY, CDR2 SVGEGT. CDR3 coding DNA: TGTGCCAGCAGTTACTCTAGCGAGGGCACTGAAGCTTTCTTT. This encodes CASSYSSEGTEAFF.

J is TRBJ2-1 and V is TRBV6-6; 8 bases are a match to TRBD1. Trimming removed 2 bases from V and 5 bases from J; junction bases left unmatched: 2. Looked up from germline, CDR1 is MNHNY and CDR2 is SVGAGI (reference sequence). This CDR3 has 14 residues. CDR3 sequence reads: CASSYRTGHNEQFF. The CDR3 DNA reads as TGTGCCAGCAGTTACAGGACAGGGCACAATGAGCAGTTCTTC.